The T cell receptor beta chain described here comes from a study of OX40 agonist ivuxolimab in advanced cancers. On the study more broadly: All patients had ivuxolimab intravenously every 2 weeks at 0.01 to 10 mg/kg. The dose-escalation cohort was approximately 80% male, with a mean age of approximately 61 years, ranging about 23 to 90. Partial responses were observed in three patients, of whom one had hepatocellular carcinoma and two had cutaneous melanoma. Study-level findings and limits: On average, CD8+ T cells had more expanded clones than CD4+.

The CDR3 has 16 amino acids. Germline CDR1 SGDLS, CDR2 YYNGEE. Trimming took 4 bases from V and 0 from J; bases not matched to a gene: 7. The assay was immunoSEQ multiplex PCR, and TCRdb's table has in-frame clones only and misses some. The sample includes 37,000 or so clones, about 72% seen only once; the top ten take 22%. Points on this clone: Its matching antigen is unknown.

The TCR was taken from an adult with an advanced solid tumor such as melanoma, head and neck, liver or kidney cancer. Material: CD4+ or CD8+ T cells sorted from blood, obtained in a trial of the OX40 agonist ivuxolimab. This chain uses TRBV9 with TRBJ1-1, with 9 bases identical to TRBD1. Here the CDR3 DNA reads TGTGCCAGCAGCCCAGGGGACAGGGAACTGAACACTGAAGCTTTCTTT. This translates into CASSPGDRELNTEAFF.